The entry that follows covers one T cell receptor (beta chain) sequence. This sample stems from a study of cytotoxic CD8 clonotypes in ibrutinib-treated CLL. The CDR3 is 18 amino acids. The germline gives CDR1 SGHNT, CDR2 YYREEE (reference sequence). V lost 4 bases and J lost 0; bases outside the gene matches: 8. Approximately 1.9 micrograms of genomic DNA, which was extracted from cryopreserved PBMCs, served as the material used for the TCR beta libraries. Clones were sequenced by immunoSEQ multiplex PCR, and TCRdb holds only the in-frame ones, with some missing. Counted here are more than 150,000 clones, around three quarters occurring once; the ten biggest clones make up about an eighth.

This TCR derives from a human donor with chronic lymphocytic leukemia. The rearrangement links TRBV5-4 to TRBJ2-2, with 11 bases fitting TRBD2. The starting material was PBMCs, obtained after 24 months of ibrutinib treatment. The CDR3 spells CASSVGLAGGSNTGELFF. DNA for the CDR3: TGTGCCAGCAGCGTGGGGCTAGCGGGAGGATCGAACACCGGGGAGCTGTTTTTT.